This T cell receptor (beta chain) came from a study of CD8 T cells in Susac syndrome. Looking at the study overall: Among sequenced Susac syndrome patients, 5 or 6 had active disease and about 8 were in remission. Overall study findings and caveats: Only a relatively small number of individuals were included in the TCR sequencing and HLA analysis.

With regard to this clonotype: Its antigen remains unknown.

The CDR3 loop spans 13 amino acids. Germline lookup yields CDR1 MNHNS and CDR2 SASEGT. V was cut by 1 base and J by 1 base, with 4 bases left in between. After extraction with the RNeasy kit, roughly 0.45 to 1 ug of the RNA was reverse transcribed using random hexamers. Amplification of TCR beta CDR3 was carried out by immunoSEQ multiplex PCR, which covered 54 Vbeta and 13 Jbeta segments. MiXCR, applied by TCRdb to the immunoSEQ multiplex PCR reads, yields one record per CDR3 protein. This sample carries roughly 220,000 distinct CDR3 sequences, roughly 93% of them seen once, and the ten largest clones take approximately 0.15%.

The rearrangement links TRBV6-1 to TRBJ1-1, with D unresolved. Material for sequencing was CD4+ T cells from PBMCs. The source is a human donor with Susac syndrome. The CDR3 loop reads CASSEGWNTEAFF. CDR3 coding DNA: TGTGCCAGCAGTGAAGGGTGGAACACTGAAGCTTTCTTT.